Given below is one T cell receptor beta chain in context. The antigen is undetermined. This specimen belongs to a study of identical twins. Unique molecular identifiers were present on the cDNA, and a universal primer site came from template switching. TCRdb fed the 5' RACE reads into MiXCR, producing one record per CDR3 protein. The sample carries 1.5 million to 2 million distinct CDR3 sequences, around a third recorded once. Deletions cut 3 bases from V and 4 bases from J, with 12 bases between. The CDR3 covers 15 residues. From germline, CDR1 is WSHSY and CDR2 SAAADI. Broader study findings: Alpha sequences that were out-of-frame and twin-shared showed an excess of low generation probability. Recombination models fit unrelated individuals' TCR alpha sharing but underestimated twins'.

All donors comprised healthy Caucasians. The chain employs TRBV10-2 and TRBJ2-2; D might be TRBD1 (5 bases). The sequence derives from a newborn girl in good health. Material: cord blood. CDR3 sequence (DNA): TGCGCCAGCAGTGAACGGGCAGGGATCACCGGGGAGCTGTTTTTT. This sequence encodes CASSERAGITGELFF.